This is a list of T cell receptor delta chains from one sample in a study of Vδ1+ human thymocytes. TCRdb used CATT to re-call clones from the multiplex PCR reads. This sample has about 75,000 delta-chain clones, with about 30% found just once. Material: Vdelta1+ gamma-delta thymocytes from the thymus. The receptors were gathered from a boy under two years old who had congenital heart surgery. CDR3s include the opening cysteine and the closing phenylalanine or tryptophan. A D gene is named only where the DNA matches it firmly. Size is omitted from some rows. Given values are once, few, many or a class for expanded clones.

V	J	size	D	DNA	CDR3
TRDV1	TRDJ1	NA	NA	TGTGCTCTTGGGGAAGGGGTCTGCCCACCTCAACCACCGCTTCGGGGCACCGATAAACTCATCTTT	CALGEGVCPPQPPLRGTDKLIF
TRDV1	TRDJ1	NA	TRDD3	TGTGCTCTTGGGGATCCTACTGGGGGAAAATACACCGATAAACTCATCTTT	CALGDPTGGKYTDKLIF
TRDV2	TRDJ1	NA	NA	TGTGCCTGTGACGCTCTTCCTACGTGCTGGGGGCTAATCCTGAGGGGCACCGATAAACTCATCTTT	CACDALPTCWGLILRGTDKLIF
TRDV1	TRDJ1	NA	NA	TGTGCTCTTGGGGAACGAAATCTTCCGGGGATACTCATCTTT	CALGERNLPGILIF
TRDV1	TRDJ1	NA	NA	TGTGCTCTTGGGGAACGTACTGGCTGGGGCCTGTACACCGATAAACTCATCTTT	CALGERTGWGLYTDKLIF
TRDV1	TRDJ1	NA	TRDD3	TGTGCTCTTGGGGAAATGTTCGACTGGGGGATTCCTACCGATAAACTCATCTTT	CALGEMFDWGIPTDKLIF
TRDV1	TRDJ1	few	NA	TGTGCTCTTGGGGAACTCAGCCGGCACCCTCCCAAGGATAAACTCATCTTT	CALGELSRHPPKDKLIF
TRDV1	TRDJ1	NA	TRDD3	TGTGCTCTTGGGGGGGATTCCTACCCTGGGGGATACAGAGGTGAACTCATCTTT	CALGGDSYPGGYRGELIF
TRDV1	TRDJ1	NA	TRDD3	TGTGCTCTTGGGGAGCTACTTCCTCCAGGCCTAGTGGGGGATCAAGACACCGATAAACTCATCTTT	CALGELLPPGLVGDQDTDKLIF
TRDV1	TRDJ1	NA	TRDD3	TGTGCTCTTGGGGGGTTAATTTCCTTACTGGGGGATAAACTCATCTTT	CALGGLISLLGDKLIF
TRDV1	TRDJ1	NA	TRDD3	TGTGCTCTTGGGGAACCTGTCGTACTGGGGTACACCGATAAACTCATCTTT	CALGEPVVLGYTDKLIF
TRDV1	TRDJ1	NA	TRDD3	TGTGCTCTTGGGGAACAAACCCTGCGGTACTGGGGGATACCATACACCGATAAACTCATCTTT	CALGEQTLRYWGIPYTDKLIF
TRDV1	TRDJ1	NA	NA	TGTGCTCTTGGGGCCGGGGATGAAACAAACGTACTTTTCCTTAGCGCCGATAAACTCATCTTT	CALGAGDETNVLFLSADKLIF